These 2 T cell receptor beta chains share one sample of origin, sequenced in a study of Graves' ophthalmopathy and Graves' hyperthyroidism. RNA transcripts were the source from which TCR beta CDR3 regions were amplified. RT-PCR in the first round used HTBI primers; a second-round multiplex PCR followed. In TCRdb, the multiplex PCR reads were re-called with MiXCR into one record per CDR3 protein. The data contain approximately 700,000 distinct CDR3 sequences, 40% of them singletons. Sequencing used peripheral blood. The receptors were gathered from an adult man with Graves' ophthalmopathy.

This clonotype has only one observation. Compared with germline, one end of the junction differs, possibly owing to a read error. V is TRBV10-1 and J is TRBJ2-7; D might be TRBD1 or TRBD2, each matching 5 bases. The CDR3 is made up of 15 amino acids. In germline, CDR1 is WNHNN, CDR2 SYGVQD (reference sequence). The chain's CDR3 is CASSEGTGRYYKQYF. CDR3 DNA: TGCGCCAGCAGTGAGGGGACGGGCCGATACTACAAGCAGTACTTC.

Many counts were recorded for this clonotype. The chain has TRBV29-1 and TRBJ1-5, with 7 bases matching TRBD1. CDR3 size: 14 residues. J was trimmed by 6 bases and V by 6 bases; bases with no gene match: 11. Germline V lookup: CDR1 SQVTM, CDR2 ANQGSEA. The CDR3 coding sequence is TGCAGCGTCGTCATCACAGGGGATGGTCAGCCCCAGCATTTT. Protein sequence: CSVVITGDGQPQHF.